These T cell receptor beta chains were read from a single sample in a study of blood T cell repertoires in COVID-19. The method was immunoSEQ multiplex PCR; TCRdb's version includes in-frame clones alone and lacks a portion of them. Of some 150,000 clones listed, roughly four fifths are singletons. The sequencing input was peripheral blood. These receptors were taken from an elderly woman with acute or convalescent COVID-19. CDR3s include the opening cysteine and the closing phenylalanine or tryptophan. The order of the fields is V gene, J gene, clone size, D gene, CDR3 protein, CDR3 DNA. The D gene is left open where the match is weak. Clone size appears in some rows only: once, few, many, or a class for an expanded clone.

TRBV27	TRBJ2-1	NA	TRBD2	CASSLAGTGNEQFF	TGTGCCAGCAGTCTAGCGGGAACGGGCAATGAGCAGTTCTTC
TRBV19	TRBJ2-7	NA	NA	CASSRGGGDGYEQYF	TGTGCCAGTAGTCGTGGAGGGGGCGACGGCTACGAGCAGTACTTC
TRBV19	TRBJ1-2	NA	TRBD1	CASSISGGALGSGYTF	TGTGCCAGTAGTATTTCAGGGGGCGCATTGGGGAGTGGCTACACCTTC
TRBV28	TRBJ1-6	NA	NA	CASSLARGESPLHF	TGTGCCAGCAGTTTGGCCAGGGGAGAGTCACCCCTCCACTTT
TRBV5-1	TRBJ2-7	NA	TRBD2	CASSPRTSGPYSYEQYF	TGCGCCAGCAGCCCCCGGACTAGCGGGCCCTACTCCTACGAGCAGTACTTC
TRBV5-1	TRBJ2-5	NA	TRBD1	CASGQGDWKETQYF	TGCGCCAGCGGACAGGGGGATTGGAAAGAGACCCAGTACTTC
TRBV5-6	TRBJ2-3	NA	NA	CASSFNRDNTDTQYF	TGTGCCAGCAGCTTTAACAGGGATAACACAGATACGCAGTATTTT
TRBV15	TRBJ2-2	NA	NA	CATGQPNTGELFF	TGTGCCACCGGACAGCCGAACACCGGGGAGCTGTTTTTT
TRBV30	TRBJ1-1	NA	TRBD1	CAWNHRGRNTEAFF	TGTGCCTGGAACCACAGGGGGCGGAACACTGAAGCTTTCTTT
TRBV18	TRBJ2-2	NA	TRBD1	CASSPPQGTGELFF	TGTGCCAGCTCACCTCCACAGGGGACCGGGGAGCTGTTTTTT
TRBV6-5	TRBJ2-3	NA	TRBD1	CASSYEGASTDTQYF	TGTGCCAGCAGTTACGAGGGGGCTAGCACAGATACGCAGTATTTT
TRBV18	TRBJ2-7	NA	TRBD1	CASSTTGGSSYEQYF	TGTGCCAGCTCAACCACAGGGGGGAGCTCCTACGAGCAGTACTTC
TRBV30	TRBJ2-5	NA	NA	CAWSPMAGETQYF	TGTGCCTGGAGCCCCATGGCAGGAGAGACCCAGTACTTC
TRBV11-2	TRBJ2-1	NA	TRBD2	CASSLRSGSANEQFF	TGTGCCAGCAGCTTACGAAGCGGGAGCGCGAATGAGCAGTTCTTC
TRBV27	TRBJ1-1	NA	NA	CASSPRREGTEAFF	TGTGCCAGCAGCCCACGTAGAGAGGGCACTGAAGCTTTCTTT
TRBV5-1	TRBJ2-7	NA	TRBD1	CASSLRTGDDEQYF	TGCGCCAGCAGCTTGCGAACAGGGGACGACGAGCAGTACTTC
TRBV20-1	TRBJ2-1	NA	NA	CSASDLLRDEQFF	TGCAGTGCTAGTGACCTTTTGAGGGATGAGCAGTTCTTC
TRBV19	TRBJ1-5	once	NA	CASSIRGSSNQPQHF	TGTGCCAGTAGTATAAGGGGATCTAGCAATCAGCCCCAGCATTTT
TRBV4-1	TRBJ1-1	NA	NA	CASSQVSGDTEAFF	TGCGCCAGCAGCCAAGTGTCAGGGGACACTGAAGCTTTCTTT
TRBV5-4	TRBJ2-3	NA	NA	CASSFFSNTDTQYF	TGTGCCAGCAGCTTTTTTTCTAACACAGATACGCAGTATTTT
TRBV6-4	TRBJ2-7	NA	NA	CASSLIIGGEQYF	TGTGCCAGCAGTCTTATTATCGGGGGCGAGCAGTACTTC
TRBV18	TRBJ1-6	NA	NA	CASSPEDEWGGRSPLHF	TGTGCCAGCTCACCAGAAGACGAGTGGGGGGGTAGGTCACCCCTCCACTTT
TRBV19	TRBJ1-1	NA	NA	CASTLRERDTEAFF	TGTGCCAGTACCCTCCGTGAGAGGGACACTGAAGCTTTCTTT
TRBV6-5	TRBJ1-2	NA	NA	CASSPTGGNYGYTF	TGTGCCAGCAGCCCCACCGGGGGGAACTATGGCTACACCTTC
TRBV13	TRBJ2-1	once	TRBD1	CASSADRGPYNEQFF	TGTGCCAGCAGCGCGGACAGGGGGCCATACAATGAGCAGTTCTTC
TRBV28	TRBJ1-2	NA	TRBD1	CASSFRGQVYGYTF	TGTGCCAGCAGTTTCAGAGGACAGGTTTATGGCTACACCTTC
TRBV3-1/TRBV3-2	TRBJ2-1	once	TRBD1	CASSQSTGNPYNEQFF	TGTGCCAGCAGCCAATCGACAGGGAACCCCTACAATGAGCAGTTCTTC
TRBV28	TRBJ1-6	NA	TRBD1	CASSLVQQGQGYSPLHF	TGTGCCAGCAGTTTAGTTCAGCAGGGACAGGGGTATTCACCCCTCCACTTT
TRBV25-1	TRBJ1-2	NA	TRBD1	CASRGDRGNYGYTF	TGTGCCAGCAGGGGAGACAGGGGCAACTATGGCTACACCTTC
TRBV19	TRBJ2-2	NA	NA	CASSRWGVNTGELFF	TGTGCCAGTAGTCGATGGGGGGTGAACACCGGGGAGCTGTTTTTT
TRBV5-4	TRBJ2-1	NA	TRBD1	CASSRDRNPYNEQFF	TGTGCCAGCAGCCGGGACAGGAACCCCTACAATGAGCAGTTCTTC
TRBV7-9	TRBJ2-7	NA	NA	CASSSTGFTEQYF	TGTGCCAGCAGCTCCACCGGGTTCACTGAGCAGTACTTC
TRBV9	TRBJ2-1	NA	NA	CASSPIPLASSYNEQFF	TGTGCCAGCAGCCCTATTCCCCTAGCGAGCTCCTACAATGAGCAGTTCTTC
TRBV18	TRBJ2-7	once	NA	CASSPFPGRLGSYEQYF	TGTGCCAGCTCACCCTTCCCCGGGAGACTCGGCTCCTACGAGCAGTACTTC
TRBV3-1/TRBV3-2	TRBJ1-2	NA	TRBD1	CASSPSLGQGNGYTF	TGTGCCAGCAGCCCAAGCCTGGGACAGGGTAATGGCTACACCTTC
TRBV7-8	TRBJ2-1	NA	TRBD2	CASREGSGLAGFYNEQFF	TGTGCCAGCCGTGAGGGTAGTGGACTAGCGGGATTCTACAATGAGCAGTTCTTC
TRBV7-6	TRBJ1-5	NA	NA	CASSFGAGGNQPQHF	TGTGCCAGCAGCTTTGGGGCGGGGGGAAATCAGCCCCAGCATTTT
TRBV28	TRBJ1-5	NA	NA	CASGAVEQPQHF	TGTGCCAGCGGGGCGGTAGAGCAGCCCCAGCATTTT
TRBV15	TRBJ2-1	few	TRBD2	CATSTLAGGSYNEQFF	TGTGCCACCAGCACGTTAGCGGGAGGTAGCTACAATGAGCAGTTCTTC
TRBV10-3	TRBJ1-5	NA	NA	CATGEKTELGNQPQHF	TGTGCCACCGGGGAAAAAACAGAATTGGGCAATCAGCCCCAGCATTTT
TRBV9	TRBJ2-7	NA	NA	CASSVDGGRGYEQYF	TGTGCCAGCAGCGTTGACGGGGGGCGCGGGTACGAGCAGTACTTC
TRBV19	TRBJ2-4	NA	TRBD1	CASSIDGTGGNIQYF	TGTGCCAGTAGTATAGATGGGACAGGGGGAAACATTCAGTACTTC
TRBV7-9	TRBJ1-2	NA	NA	CASSLELGHANYGYTF	TGTGCCAGCAGCTTAGAGTTGGGCCACGCTAACTATGGCTACACCTTC
TRBV2	TRBJ1-6	NA	NA	CASSERTVHSPLHF	TGTGCCAGCAGTGAGCGGACAGTCCATTCACCCCTCCACTTT
TRBV24-1	TRBJ1-4	few	TRBD1	CATSRGGTGASEKLFF	TGTGCCACCTCCCGTGGCGGGACAGGGGCGAGTGAAAAACTGTTTTTT
TRBV30	TRBJ1-5	NA	NA	CAWSPQTGDSNQPQHF	TGTGCCTGGAGTCCTCAAACGGGGGATAGCAATCAGCCCCAGCATTTT
TRBV28	TRBJ1-2	NA	NA	CASRTRDYGYTF	TGTGCCAGCAGGACCAGGGACTATGGCTACACCTTC
TRBV14	TRBJ1-1	NA	NA	CASITNEGGPVRITEAFF	TGTGCCAGCATCACGAATGAGGGGGGGCCGGTTAGGATCACTGAAGCTTTCTTT
TRBV29-1	TRBJ2-1	NA	NA	CSVVEQVSYNEQFF	TGCAGCGTTGTGGAACAGGTATCCTACAATGAGCAGTTCTTC
TRBV11-2	TRBJ2-1	NA	NA	CASGSNSYNEQFF	TGTGCCAGCGGGAGCAACTCCTACAATGAGCAGTTCTTC